The rows below give T cell receptor beta chains drawn from one sample of a study of a mutant IDH1 vaccine in newly diagnosed glioma. No antigen is known for these receptors. Profiling relied on immunoSEQ multiplex PCR, and the TCRdb table lists in-frame clones only, not all of them. The sample consists of over 50,000 clones, around 89% of them appearing once. Sequencing was performed on PBMCs, taken from a glioma patient whose treatment included an IDH1 peptide vaccine. Receptor source: a woman aged 40 to 50 with glioma. CDR3s include the opening cysteine and the closing phenylalanine or tryptophan. D genes are given only for firm matches. The size entry is marked missing in some rows and otherwise reads once, few, many or a size class.

J | V | size | D | CDR3 | DNA
TRBJ2-2 | TRBV2 | - | TRBD2 | CASSLGLAGDLNTGELFF | TGTGCCAGCAGCCTCGGACTAGCGGGGGACCTTAACACCGGGGAGCTGTTTTTT
TRBJ2-5 | TRBV19 | - | - | CASRGAGRETQYF | TGTGCCAGTAGGGGGGCCGGTCGTGAGACCCAGTACTTC
TRBJ2-4 | TRBV10-3 | - | - | CAISESGVMNIQYF | TGTGCCATCAGTGAGTCGGGGGTAATGAACATTCAGTACTTC
TRBJ2-6 | TRBV14 | - | - | CASAQGGSGANVLTF | TGTGCCAGCGCCCAAGGGGGCTCTGGGGCCAACGTCCTGACTTTC
TRBJ1-2 | TRBV25-1 | - | TRBD1 | CASSDPGQGNGYTF | TGTGCCAGCAGTGATCCAGGACAGGGGAACGGCTACACCTTC
TRBJ2-7 | TRBV5-1 | - | TRBD1 | CASSRDRTYEQYF | TGCGCCAGCAGTCGGGACAGAACCTACGAGCAGTACTTC
TRBJ2-1 | TRBV5-4 | - | - | CASSLNVISYNEQFF | TGTGCCAGCAGCTTGAATGTTATCTCCTACAATGAGCAGTTCTTC
TRBJ1-5 | TRBV2 | few | - | CASSEDRGSGQPQHF | TGTGCCAGCAGTGAAGACCGGGGATCAGGGCAGCCCCAGCATTTT
TRBJ2-5 | TRBV7-9 | once | - | CASSSGDIWGSGETQYF | TGTGCCAGCAGCTCCGGGGACATTTGGGGATCTGGGGAGACCCAGTACTTC
TRBJ2-2 | TRBV5-4 | - | - | CASSSTLNTGELFF | TGTGCCAGCAGCTCGACCCTAAACACCGGGGAGCTGTTTTTT
TRBJ1-5 | TRBV6-1 | - | - | CASSGQYSNQPQHF | TGTGCCAGCAGTGGACAGTATAGCAATCAGCCCCAGCATTTT
TRBJ1-1 | TRBV6-1 | - | - | CASRGRGVRTEAFF | TGTGCCAGCAGGGGAAGGGGGGTTAGGACTGAAGCTTTCTTT
TRBJ2-5 | TRBV29-1 | - | TRBD1 | CSLRQGRETQYF | TGCAGCTTAAGACAGGGGCGAGAGACCCAGTACTTC
TRBJ1-4 | TRBV4-1 | - | - | CASSQVVRPPREKLFF | TGCGCCAGCAGCCAAGTTGTCAGGCCCCCTCGGGAAAAACTGTTTTTT
TRBJ1-1 | TRBV5-1 | - | - | CASSRGSGQPEAFF | TGCGCCAGCAGCCGTGGTTCCGGCCAGCCTGAAGCTTTCTTT
TRBJ1-2 | TRBV29-1 | - | - | CSVEIRRGYTF | TGCAGCGTTGAAATTCGGCGTGGCTACACCTTC
TRBJ2-6 | TRBV5-4 | - | TRBD2 | CASSSPGGARSGANVLTF | TGTGCCAGCAGCTCCCCGGGGGGGGCTAGGTCTGGGGCCAACGTCCTGACTTTC